The 20 T cell receptor beta chains listed next were all sequenced from one sample in a study of blood T cell repertoires in COVID-19. The data were produced by immunoSEQ multiplex PCR, yet TCRdb's version contains in-frame clones alone and is incomplete. The sample contains fewer than 300,000 clones, around 86% of which appear only once. Specimen: peripheral blood. These TCRs come from a woman in her thirties or forties who had recovered from COVID-19.

J is TRBJ2-7 and V is TRBV6-6; D is unclear. V gave up 2 bases and J gave up 1 base, with 9 bases separating them. Germline CDR1 reads MNHNY; CDR2 reads SVGAGI (reference sequence). CDR3 length: 14 amino acids. The CDR3 DNA reads as TGTGCCAGCAGTTACCCGGGTCTTTCCTACGAGCAGTACTTC. This codes for CASSYPGLSYEQYF.

The chain links TRBV28 to TRBJ1-1, with D possibly matching TRBD1 (5 bases). V was pared by 7 bases and J by 8 bases, with 17 bases between. CDR1 is MDHEN, CDR2 SYDVKM, per germline. The CDR3 spans 13 residues. The DNA for the CDR3 is TGTGCCAGCAAGGTTAGCAGGGTAAGCGAAGCTTTCTTT. Translating gives CASKVSRVSEAFF.

V is TRBV7-9 and J is TRBJ1-1; D may be TRBD1 (5 bases). The CDR3 runs to 15 residues. Between the trimmed V and J ends, which lost 5 bases and 1 base, there was a span of 14 bases. Per the germline V gene, CDR1 is SEHNR and CDR2 is FQNEAQ (reference sequence). The CDR3 sequence is CASSPKTAKNTEAFF. The CDR3 nucleotides read TGTGCCAGCAGCCCTAAGACAGCGAAGAACACTGAAGCTTTCTTT.

The rearrangement uses TRBV6-4 and TRBJ1-1; no reliable D call. From germline, CDR1 is MRHNA and CDR2 SNTAGT. The CDR3 length is 15 residues. V was shortened by 4 bases and J by 0 bases, with 12 bases between the two germline ends. The CDR3 coding sequence is TGTGCCAGCAGTGTCCCTCCCCCCCTGAACACTGAAGCTTTCTTT. It translates to CASSVPPPLNTEAFF.

The chain combines TRBV6-6 with TRBJ2-3, with 8 bases matching TRBD1. The CDR3 has 16 residues. From germline, CDR1 is MNHNY and CDR2 SVGAGI (reference sequence). The ends lost 6 bases at V and 1 base at J; junction bases unmatched: 9. The CDR3 loop reads CASRRAGGLGTDTQYF. The CDR3, as DNA: TGTGCCAGCAGGCGCGCAGGGGGCCTAGGCACAGATACGCAGTATTTT.

This chain uses TRBV10-3 with TRBJ1-6; the D gene is possibly TRBD1 (5 bases). V was shortened by 8 bases and J by 4 bases, with 15 bases between the two germline ends. The CDR3 extends over 15 amino acids. Germline CDR1 reads ENHRY; CDR2 reads SYGVKD. The CDR3 sequence: CAIRRDGEYNSPLHF. DNA for the CDR3: TGTGCCATCCGCAGGGATGGGGAATATAATTCACCCCTCCACTTT.

CDR3 DNA: TGCGCCAGCAGCTTGGCTCCTCCTACTAGCGTCGGAGTGTACGAGCAGTACTTC. It is translated as CASSLAPPTSVGVYEQYF. J is TRBJ2-7 and V is TRBV5-1; the match to TRBD2 covers 7 bases. Germline CDR1 and CDR2: SGHRS and YFSETQ. There are 18 residues in the CDR3. The V gene end was trimmed by 0 bases and the J gene end by 4 bases; junction bases not matched to a gene: 16.

With regard to this clone: No DNA is shown, since the ends of the CDR3 on it are uncertain; the CDR3 is the one TCRdb lists. The rearrangement links TRBV3-1 (or the pseudogene TRBV3-2) to TRBJ2-1; TRBD1, as called in the table, went unchecked against the DNA. CDR1 and CDR2 from the germline V gene are LGHDT and YNNKEL (reference sequence). The CDR3 spans 13 residues, counting both ends. CDR3 region: CASSPVGQGAWFF.

The chain is built from TRBV7-3 and TRBJ2-3; 10 nucleotides align to TRBD2. Germline lookup yields CDR1 SGHTA and CDR2 FQGTGA. The junction had 9 bases not matched to a gene; V was cut back by 5 bases and J by 4 bases. The CDR3 sequence is 16 residues long. The CDR3 nucleotides are TGTGCCAGCAGCCCTATGAGCGGGGGGGCTGCAGATACGCAGTATTTT. It encodes CASSPMSGGAADTQYF. The full variable domain, its missing parts supplied by reference TRBV7-3 and TRBJ2-3, is GAGVSQTPSNKVTEKGKYVELRCDPISGHTALYWYRQSLGQGPEFLIYFQGTGAADDSGLPNDRFFAVRPEGSVSTLKIQRTERGDSAVYLCASSPMSGGAADTQYFGPGTRLTVL.

V and J are TRBV9 and TRBJ2-3; 12 nucleotides line up with TRBD1. The trim removed 4 bases at V and 3 bases at J, leaving 12 bases unmatched. The CDR3 consists of 18 residues. Germline lookup yields CDR1 SGDLS and CDR2 YYNGEE. The DNA of the CDR3 is TGTGCCAGCAGCCCATGGTTCGGGACAGGGGGCGAGACAGATACGCAGTATTTT. Its translation: CASSPWFGTGGETDTQYF.

This clone has only one observation. The CDR3 DNA is TGTGCCATCGCGGGGGGGCCAGAGGAGACCCAGTACTTC. This encodes CAIAGGPEETQYF. J is TRBJ2-5 and V is TRBV10-3, with 9 bases that match TRBD2. V lost 8 bases to trimming and J lost 5 bases; unmatched junction nucleotides: 6. Germline CDR1 and CDR2: ENHRY and SYGVKD. The CDR3 is made up of 13 amino acids.

The chain joins TRBV18 to TRBJ1-2; D is undetermined. CDR1 KGHSH and CDR2 LQKENI come from the germline V gene. The CDR3 extends over 14 amino acids. V was cut by 4 bases and J by 1 base, with 10 bases left in between. Here the CDR3 DNA reads TGTGCCAGCTCACTTATCCAGGATAACTATGGCTACACCTTC. The encoded protein is CASSLIQDNYGYTF.

The rearrangement links TRBV10-3 to TRBJ2-5; 8 bases align to TRBD1. The CDR3 extends over 12 amino acids. J gave up 4 bases and V 10 bases, and 5 bases lay outside the gene matches. The germline V gene encodes CDR1 ENHRY and CDR2 SYGVKD. CDR3 coding DNA: TGTGCCACGAAACAGGGGGGAGAGACCCAGTACTTC. This sequence encodes CATKQGGETQYF.

The chain has TRBV9 and TRBJ1-3; 7 bases are a match to TRBD1. Trimming removed 3 bases from V and 0 bases from J; junction bases left unmatched: 6. This CDR3 is built from 16 residues. Germline V gene lookup returns CDR1 SGDLS and CDR2 YYNGEE. The CDR3 DNA sequence: TGTGCCAGCAGCGCAGGGGGTCTACTCTCTGGAAACACCATATATTTT. This gives the protein CASSAGGLLSGNTIYF.

The V and J genes are TRBV2 and TRBJ2-7, with D possibly TRBD1 on 5 matching bases. CDR3 size: 15 residues. V was cut by 5 bases and J by 2 bases, with 16 bases left in between. Germline CDR1 SNHLY, CDR2 FYNNEI. The CDR3 loop reads CASSIGQKTPYEQYF. CDR3 DNA sequence: TGTGCCAGCAGTATCGGACAAAAAACCCCCTACGAGCAGTACTTC.

The table lists this clone with a count of one. This chain connects TRBV6-5 to TRBJ2-1; D possibly corresponds to TRBD2 (5 bases). CDR3 length: 15 amino acids. Trimming removed 0 bases at V and 8 bases at J, with 14 bases between. Germline CDR1 MNHEY, CDR2 SVGAGI. CDR3 nucleotide sequence: TGTGCCAGCAGTTACTCCTTAGCGCCGCCCGATGAGCAGTTCTTC. Residues: CASSYSLAPPDEQFF.

V usage is TRBV4-1 and J usage is TRBJ2-3; 11 bases match TRBD1. The CDR3 runs to 16 residues. The germline V gene has CDR1 MGHRA and CDR2 YSYEKL. Trimming removed 4 bases from V and 2 bases from J; junction bases left unmatched: 5. In DNA form, the CDR3 reads TGCGCCAGCAGCCCGCGGACAGGGGGCATCACAGATACGCAGTATTTT. This sequence encodes CASSPRTGGITDTQYF.

V gene TRBV6-6 combines with J gene TRBJ1-2; D is unclear. The CDR3 loop spans 11 amino acids. V was clipped by 0 bases and J by 7 bases, with 3 bases between them. Germline assignment: CDR1 MNHNY and CDR2 SVGAGI (reference sequence). CDR3 DNA: TGTGCCAGCAGTTACTCGGCTGGCTACACCTTC. It translates to CASSYSAGYTF.

This chain connects TRBV23-1 to TRBJ1-1; 9 bases agree with TRBD1. TRBV23-1 counts as an open reading frame of uncertain function. Trimming took 8 bases from V and 2 from J; bases not matched to a gene: 18. This CDR3 is 18 amino acids long. CDR3 coding DNA: TGCGCCAGCCAAGACTGCGGCGGGACAGGGAAGAGAAACACTGAAGCTTTCTTT. This encodes CASQDCGGTGKRNTEAFF.

This chain joins TRBV7-9 and TRBJ2-3; D unresolved. The germline CDR1 and CDR2 sequences are SEHNR and FQNEAQ (reference sequence). This CDR3 comprises 15 residues. Trimming took off 4 bases at V and 0 bases at J, with 11 bases between the two ends. The CDR3 DNA sequence: TGTGCCAGCAGCTCTAAGAGAACCAGCACAGATACGCAGTATTTT. This sequence encodes CASSSKRTSTDTQYF.